This T cell receptor (beta chain) originates from a study of regulatory T cells in long-lasting Graves disease. Library construction for TCR beta used iRepertoire HTBI primers and Arm-PCR of CDR3 regions. TCRdb fed the multiplex PCR reads into MiXCR, producing one record per CDR3 protein. The data hold a few hundred thousand distinct CDR3 sequences, with around a sixth observed a single time. With 5 bases removed from V and 3 bases from J, the gap between germline ends came to 5 bases. The CDR3 is 11 residues long. The V gene's germline CDR1 is SNHLY and CDR2 FYNNEI. Time point specified: newly diagnosed GD, antithyroid drugs for less than 3 months. From RNA extracted from PBMCs, the TCR library was made. This clonotype came up many times. The sample was also reused in another study, on T cells in Graves' hyperthyroidism and ophthalmopathy.

The rearrangement joins TRBV2 to TRBJ2-7; no firm D call. The material was peripheral blood mononuclear cells (PBMCs), obtained at new diagnosis, from a patient treated with antithyroid drugs. The TCR was taken from a woman aged 30 to 39 with Graves disease. The CDR3 here is CASSSIYEQYF. CDR3 nucleotide sequence: TGTGCCAGCAGTTCCATCTACGAGCAGTACTTC.